The following is a T cell receptor beta chain sequence with its context. Its antigen is not known. This sample stems from a study of cytomegalovirus exposure and HLA in healthy donors. Points from the study as a whole: 87-base-pair reads could not separate some V segments, including TRBV6-2 and TRBV6-3. Most likely, a cluster of highly shared sequence variants arose as a sequencing artifact. A later analysis reported that several of the most significant clusters appeared to be linked to common viral pathogens, among them Epstein-Barr virus.

This CDR3 spans 15 amino acids. Germline trimming cut 5 bases from V and 4 bases from J; bases unmatched to any gene: 8. CDR1 SGHTA and CDR2 FQGNSA come from the germline V gene. The PCR made use of 60 Vbeta and 13 Jbeta primers. Sequenced by immunoSEQ multiplex PCR; TCRdb stores in-frame clones only, minus some. The data show under 130,000 clones, and the top ten clones hold around 0.6%. V usage is TRBV7-2 and J usage is TRBJ2-3; 8 bases match TRBD2. This TCR was sampled from a man aged 45-65 years in good health and CMV-seronegative. The sample consisted of PBMCs. The CDR3 bases are TGTGCCAGCAGCCCCAACACCGGGGGGGCAGATACGCAGTATTTT. Translation gives CASSPNTGGADTQYF.